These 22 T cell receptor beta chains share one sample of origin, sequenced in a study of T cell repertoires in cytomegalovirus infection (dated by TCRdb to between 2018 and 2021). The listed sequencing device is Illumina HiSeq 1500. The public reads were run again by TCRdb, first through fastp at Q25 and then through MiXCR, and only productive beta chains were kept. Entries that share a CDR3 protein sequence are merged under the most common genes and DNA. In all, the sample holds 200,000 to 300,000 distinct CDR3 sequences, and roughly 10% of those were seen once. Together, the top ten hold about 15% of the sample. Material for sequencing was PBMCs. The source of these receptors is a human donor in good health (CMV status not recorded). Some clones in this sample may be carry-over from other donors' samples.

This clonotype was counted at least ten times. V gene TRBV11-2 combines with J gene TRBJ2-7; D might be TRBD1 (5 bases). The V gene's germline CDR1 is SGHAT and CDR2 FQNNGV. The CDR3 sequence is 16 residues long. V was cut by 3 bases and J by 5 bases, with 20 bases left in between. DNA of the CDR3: TGTGCCAGCAGCTTTCTGACCAGCCGCCAGGGTAACGAGCAGTACTTC. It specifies CASSFLTSRQGNEQYF.

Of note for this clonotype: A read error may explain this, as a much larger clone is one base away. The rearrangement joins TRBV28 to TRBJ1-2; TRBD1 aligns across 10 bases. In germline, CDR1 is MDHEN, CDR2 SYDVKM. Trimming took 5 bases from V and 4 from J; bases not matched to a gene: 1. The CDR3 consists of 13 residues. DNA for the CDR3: TGTGCCAGCAGTCGACAGGGGGCCTATGGCTACACCTTC. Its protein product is CASSRQGAYGYTF.

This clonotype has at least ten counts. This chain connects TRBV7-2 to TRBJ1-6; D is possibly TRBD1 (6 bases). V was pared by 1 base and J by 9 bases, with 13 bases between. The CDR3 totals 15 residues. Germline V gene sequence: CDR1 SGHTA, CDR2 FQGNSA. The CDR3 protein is CASSLEAGVGSPLHF. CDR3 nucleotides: TGTGCCAGCAGCTTAGAAGCAGGGGTGGGTTCACCCCTCCACTTT.

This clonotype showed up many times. CDR3 in amino acids: CASGSFKGTQYF. DNA for the CDR3: TGTGCCAGCGGGAGTTTCAAGGGAACGCAGTATTTT. This rearrangement joins TRBV7-2 to TRBJ2-3; tentative D call: TRBD2 (5 bases). The CDR3 is made up of 12 amino acids. Germline values: CDR1 SGHTA, CDR2 FQGNSA. The germline V and J ends were trimmed by 8 bases and 9 bases, with 15 bases remaining between them.

DNA for the CDR3: TGTGCCGCTCAGGGCGGAGGCCTTTGGGGCTACGAGCAGTACTTC. This translates into CAAQGGGLWGYEQYF. The V and J genes are TRBV2 and TRBJ2-7; D is tentatively TRBD1 or TRBD2 (5 bases each). The germline V and J ends were trimmed by 11 bases and 3 bases, with 23 bases remaining between them. This CDR3 is built from 15 residues. Germline lookup yields CDR1 SNHLY and CDR2 FYNNEI.

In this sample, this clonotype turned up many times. Written as DNA, the CDR3 is TGTGCCAGCAGCTTAGACGGGGCGAACTATGGCTACACCTTC. Translation: CASSLDGANYGYTF. The rearrangement uses TRBV7-2 and TRBJ1-2; weak D call: TRBD1 (5 bases). This CDR3 spans 14 amino acids. The germline CDR1 and CDR2 sequences are SGHTA and FQGNSA. The germline V and J ends were trimmed by 1 base and 2 bases, with 8 bases remaining between them.

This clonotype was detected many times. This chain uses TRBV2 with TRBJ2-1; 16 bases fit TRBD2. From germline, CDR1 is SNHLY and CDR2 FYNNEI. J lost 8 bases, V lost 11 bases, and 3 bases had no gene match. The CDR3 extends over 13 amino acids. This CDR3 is CASGTSGGDEQFF. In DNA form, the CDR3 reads TGTGCCTCCGGGACTAGCGGGGGGGATGAGCAGTTCTTC.

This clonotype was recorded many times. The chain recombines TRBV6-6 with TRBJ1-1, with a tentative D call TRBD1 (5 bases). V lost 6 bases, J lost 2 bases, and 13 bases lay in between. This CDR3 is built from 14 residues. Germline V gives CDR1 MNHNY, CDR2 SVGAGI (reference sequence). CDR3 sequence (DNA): TGTGCCAGCAGATTGACAGTCCTTAACACTGAAGCTTTCTTT. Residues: CASRLTVLNTEAFF.

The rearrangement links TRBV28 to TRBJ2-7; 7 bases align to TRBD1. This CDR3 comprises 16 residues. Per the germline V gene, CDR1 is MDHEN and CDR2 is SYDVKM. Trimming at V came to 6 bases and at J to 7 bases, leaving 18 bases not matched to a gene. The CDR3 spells CASSTTGPGHRGEQYF. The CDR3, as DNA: TGTGCCAGCAGCACGACAGGGCCGGGACATCGTGGGGAGCAGTACTTC.

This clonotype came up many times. DNA for the CDR3: TGTGCCAGCAGTTTGTGGCGAGGGAACTATGGCTACACCTTC. Its protein product is CASSLWRGNYGYTF. The J gene is TRBJ1-2, the V gene TRBV6-2 or TRBV6-3; no clear D gene. CDR3 length equals 14 residues. V was pared by 4 bases and J by 2 bases, with 11 bases between. The germline CDR1 and CDR2 sequences are MNHEY and SVGEGT.

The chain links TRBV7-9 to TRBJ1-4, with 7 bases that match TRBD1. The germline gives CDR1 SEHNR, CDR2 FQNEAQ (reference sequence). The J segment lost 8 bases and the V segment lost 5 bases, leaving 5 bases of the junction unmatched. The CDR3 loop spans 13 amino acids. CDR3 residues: CASSARTGEKLFF. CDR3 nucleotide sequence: TGTGCCAGCAGCGCCCGGACAGGAGAAAAACTGTTTTTT.

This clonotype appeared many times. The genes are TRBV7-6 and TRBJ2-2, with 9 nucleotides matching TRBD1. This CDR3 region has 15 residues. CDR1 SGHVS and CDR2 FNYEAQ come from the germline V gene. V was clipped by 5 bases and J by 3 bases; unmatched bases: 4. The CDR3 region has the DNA TGTGCCAGCAGCCGGACAGGGGCGGACACCGGGGAGCTGTTTTTT. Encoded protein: CASSRTGADTGELFF.

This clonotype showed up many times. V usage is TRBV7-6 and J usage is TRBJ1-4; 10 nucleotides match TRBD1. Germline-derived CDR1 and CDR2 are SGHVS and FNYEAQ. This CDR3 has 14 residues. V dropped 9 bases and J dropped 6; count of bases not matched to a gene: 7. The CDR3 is CASTTGGSYEKLFF. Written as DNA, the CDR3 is TGTGCCAGTACGACAGGGGGCTCGTATGAAAAACTGTTTTTT.

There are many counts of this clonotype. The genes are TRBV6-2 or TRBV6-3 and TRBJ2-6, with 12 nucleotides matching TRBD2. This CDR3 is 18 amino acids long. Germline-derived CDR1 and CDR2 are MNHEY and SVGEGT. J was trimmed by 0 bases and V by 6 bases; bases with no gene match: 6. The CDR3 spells CASSHGLAGLSGANVLTF. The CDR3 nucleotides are TGTGCCAGCAGCCACGGACTAGCGGGACTCTCTGGGGCCAACGTCCTGACTTTC.

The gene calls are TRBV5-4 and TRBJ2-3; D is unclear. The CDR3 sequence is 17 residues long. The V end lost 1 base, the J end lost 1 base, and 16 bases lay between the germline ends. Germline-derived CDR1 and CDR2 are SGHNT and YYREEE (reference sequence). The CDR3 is CASSLNAGARGTDTQYF. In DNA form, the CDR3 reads TGTGCCAGCAGCTTGAACGCAGGCGCCAGAGGCACAGATACGCAGTATTTT.

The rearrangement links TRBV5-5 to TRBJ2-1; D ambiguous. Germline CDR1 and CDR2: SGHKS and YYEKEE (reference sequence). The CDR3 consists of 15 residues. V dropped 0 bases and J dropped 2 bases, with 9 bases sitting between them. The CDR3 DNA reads TGTGCCAGCAGCTTGGGCGTGGGAACCTACAATGAGCAGTTCTTC. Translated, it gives CASSLGVGTYNEQFF.

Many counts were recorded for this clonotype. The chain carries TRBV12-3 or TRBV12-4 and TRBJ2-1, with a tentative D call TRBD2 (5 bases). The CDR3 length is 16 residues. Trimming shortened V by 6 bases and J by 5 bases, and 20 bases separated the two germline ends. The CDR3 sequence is CASSRIRAGSHNEQFF. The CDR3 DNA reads TGTGCCAGCAGCCGGATCCGGGCGGGCAGCCACAATGAGCAGTTCTTC.

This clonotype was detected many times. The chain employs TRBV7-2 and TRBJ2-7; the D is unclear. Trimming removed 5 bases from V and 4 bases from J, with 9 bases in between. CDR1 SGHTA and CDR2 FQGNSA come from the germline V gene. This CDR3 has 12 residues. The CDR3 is CASSVDLYEQYF. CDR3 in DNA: TGTGCCAGCAGCGTGGACCTTTACGAGCAGTACTTC. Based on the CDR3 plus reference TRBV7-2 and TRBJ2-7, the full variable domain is GAGVSQSPSNKVTEKGKDVELRCDPISGHTALYWYRQSLGQGLEFLIYFQGNSAPDKSGLPSDRFSAERTGGSVSTLTIQRTQQEDSAVYLCASSVDLYEQYFGPGTRLTVT.

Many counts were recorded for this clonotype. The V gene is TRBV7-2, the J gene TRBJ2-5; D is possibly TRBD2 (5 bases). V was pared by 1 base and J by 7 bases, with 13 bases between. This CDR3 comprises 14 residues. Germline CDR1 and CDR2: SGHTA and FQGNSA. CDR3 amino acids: CASSLGESWSTQYF. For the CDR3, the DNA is TGTGCCAGCAGCTTAGGGGAGTCATGGTCGACCCAGTACTTC.

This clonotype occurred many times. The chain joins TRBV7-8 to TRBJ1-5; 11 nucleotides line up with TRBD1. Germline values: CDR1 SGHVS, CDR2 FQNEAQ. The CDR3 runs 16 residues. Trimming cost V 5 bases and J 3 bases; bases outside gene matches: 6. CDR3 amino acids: CASSHGQGAFNQPQHF. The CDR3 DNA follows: TGTGCCAGCAGCCATGGACAGGGGGCCTTCAATCAGCCCCAGCATTTT.

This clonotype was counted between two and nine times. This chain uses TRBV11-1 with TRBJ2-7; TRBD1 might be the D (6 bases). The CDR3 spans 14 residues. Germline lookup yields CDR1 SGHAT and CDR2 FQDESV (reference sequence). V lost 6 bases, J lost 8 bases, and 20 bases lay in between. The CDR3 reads CASSRTQGSYQQYF. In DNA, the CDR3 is TGTGCCAGCAGTCGTACCCAGGGGAGTTACCAGCAGTACTTC.

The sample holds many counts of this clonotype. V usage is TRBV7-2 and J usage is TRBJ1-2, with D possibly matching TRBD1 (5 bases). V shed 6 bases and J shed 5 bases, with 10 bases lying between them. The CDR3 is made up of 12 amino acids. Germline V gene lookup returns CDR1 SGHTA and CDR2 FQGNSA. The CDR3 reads CASRRGSYGYTF. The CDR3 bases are TGTGCCAGCAGAAGGGGTTCGTATGGCTACACCTTC.